Listed below are T cell receptor beta chains from one sample, sequenced in a study of T-cell reconstitution after alpha-beta-depleted transplantation in children. TCRdb re-analysed the PCR reads in MiXCR, keeping a single row per CDR3 protein. The sample holds 440,000 or so distinct CDR3 sequences, about 11% seen once. This specimen was PBMCs from the stem cell graft donor, taken from the stem cell graft. The origin of the receptors is a human donor who donated a stem cell graft to a child with acute myeloid leukemia. Both conserved end residues are part of each CDR3. The order of the fields is D gene, V gene, J gene, CDR3 length, clone size, CDR3 DNA, CDR3 protein. D genes are given only for firm matches. The size entry is marked missing in some rows and otherwise reads once, few, many or a size class.

D: TRBD1; V: TRBV27; J: TRBJ2-1; length: 14; size: many; DNA: TGTGCCAGCAGCCCGGGGACAGGGGTGAATGAGCAGTTCTTC; CDR3: CASSPGTGVNEQFF
D: TRBD2; V: TRBV7-2; J: TRBJ2-1; length: 15; size: many; DNA: TGTGCCAGCAGCTTAGGCGGGGGGGCCAGGAATGAGCAGTTCTTC; CDR3: CASSLGGGARNEQFF
D: TRBD1; V: TRBV20-1; J: TRBJ1-2; length: 12; size: .; DNA: TGCAGTGCTCTATGGACAGGGAATGGCTACACCTTC; CDR3: CSALWTGNGYTF
D: .; V: TRBV9; J: TRBJ2-3; length: 14; size: many; DNA: TGTGCCAGCAGCGGGCGGGGCAGCACAGATACGCAGTATTTT; CDR3: CASSGRGSTDTQYF
D: .; V: TRBV29-1; J: TRBJ2-2; length: 10; size: few; DNA: TGCAGCGTTTCTGCCGGGGAGCTGTTTTTT; CDR3: CSVSAGELFF
D: TRBD1; V: TRBV20-1; J: TRBJ2-5; length: 18; size: few; DNA: TGCAGTGCTAGGGCTATTCCGGGACAGGGGTCCTCCGGCGAGACCCAGTACTTC; CDR3: CSARAIPGQGSSGETQYF
D: TRBD1; V: TRBV4-3; J: TRBJ2-1; length: 15; size: few; DNA: TGCGCCAGCAGCCAACACAGGGGGCCCGGCAATGAGCAGTTCTTC; CDR3: CASSQHRGPGNEQFF
D: TRBD1; V: TRBV7-2; J: TRBJ1-1; length: 12; size: few; DNA: TGTGCCAGCAGCCCTACACAGGGGAGGGCTTTCTTT; CDR3: CASSPTQGRAFF
D: TRBD2; V: TRBV10-1; J: TRBJ2-1; length: 16; size: .; DNA: TGCGCCAGCAGTGAGAGCGGGGGAGCACCATACAATGAGCAGTTCTTC; CDR3: CASSESGGAPYNEQFF
D: .; V: TRBV20-1; J: TRBJ2-1; length: 15; size: many; DNA: TGCAGTGCTAGAGCTCGACAGGACATCTACAATGAGCAGTTCTTC; CDR3: CSARARQDIYNEQFF
D: TRBD2; V: TRBV5-1; J: TRBJ2-3; length: 19; size: .; DNA: TGCGCCAGCAGCTCGTCCTTTCTTGGAGCGGGAGGTATCGCAGATACGCAGTATTTT; CDR3: CASSSSFLGAGGIADTQYF
D: .; V: TRBV29-1; J: TRBJ2-1; length: 13; size: many; DNA: TGCAGCGTCGGGGCGTCTAGCTACAATGAGCAGTTCTTC; CDR3: CSVGASSYNEQFF
D: .; V: TRBV10-3; J: TRBJ1-6; length: 13; size: few; DNA: TGTGCCATCAGTTCAGCAGGCAATTCACCCCTCCACTTT; CDR3: CAISSAGNSPLHF
D: TRBD1; V: TRBV9; J: TRBJ2-1; length: 16; size: .; DNA: TGTGCCAGCAGCATATCAGGGGGCGCATTAGGTCATGAGCAGTTCTTC; CDR3: CASSISGGALGHEQFF
D: .; V: TRBV6-2/TRBV6-3; J: TRBJ1-3; length: 13; size: .; DNA: TGTGCCGGACGTGGAGCCTCTGGAAACACCATATATTTT; CDR3: CAGRGASGNTIYF
D: TRBD2; V: TRBV7-2; J: TRBJ2-3; length: 16; size: many; DNA: TGTGCCAGCAGCTTCTCTAGCGGGGCTGGCACAGATACGCAGTATTTT; CDR3: CASSFSSGAGTDTQYF
D: .; V: TRBV5-1; J: TRBJ2-7; length: 11; size: many; DNA: TGCGCCAGCAGCCAGACGGGGGAGCAGTACTTC; CDR3: CASSQTGEQYF
D: .; V: TRBV10-2; J: TRBJ1-5; length: 15; size: .; DNA: TGCGCCAGCAGTTCGACCGGGAGCGGCAATCAGCCCCAGCATTTT; CDR3: CASSSTGSGNQPQHF
D: TRBD1; V: TRBV4-3; J: TRBJ2-3; length: 16; size: many; DNA: TGCGCCAGCAGCCAGATGACAGGGTTAAACACAGATACGCAGTATTTT; CDR3: CASSQMTGLNTDTQYF
D: TRBD1; V: TRBV5-1; J: TRBJ2-1; length: 15; size: few; DNA: TGCGCCAGCAGCCCTAGGGGGCCAGGGGGCTTTGAGCAGTTCTTC; CDR3: CASSPRGPGGFEQFF
D: TRBD2; V: TRBV6-5; J: TRBJ2-5; length: 15; size: many; DNA: TGTGCCAGCAGTTACTTCCCAGCGGGAAGGGAGACCCAGTACTTC; CDR3: CASSYFPAGRETQYF
D: TRBD1; V: TRBV29-1; J: TRBJ2-7; length: 13; size: few; DNA: TGCAGCGGATGGGACAGGGGTTCCTACGAGCAGTACTTC; CDR3: CSGWDRGSYEQYF
D: .; V: TRBV6-4; J: TRBJ2-2; length: 13; size: many; DNA: TGTGCCAGCTCTAACAGGGCGGACGGGGAGCTGTTTTTT; CDR3: CASSNRADGELFF
D: .; V: TRBV19; J: TRBJ1-1; length: 16; size: .; DNA: TGTGCCAGTAGTATAGTTTGGGCGTTGATGAACACTGAAGCTTTCTTT; CDR3: CASSIVWALMNTEAFF
D: .; V: TRBV27; J: TRBJ2-6; length: 14; size: .; DNA: TGTGCCAGCAGTAGGTCTGCTGGGGCCAACGTCCTGACTTTC; CDR3: CASSRSAGANVLTF
D: .; V: TRBV6-6; J: TRBJ2-7; length: 13; size: .; DNA: TGTGCCAGCAGTTACCCTAATAGGGACGAGCAGTACTTC; CDR3: CASSYPNRDEQYF
D: .; V: TRBV20-1; J: TRBJ2-3; length: 14; size: many; DNA: TGCAGTGCTAGAGCGAGACTGAGCACAGATACGCAGTATTTT; CDR3: CSARARLSTDTQYF
D: .; V: TRBV5-1; J: TRBJ1-2; length: 15; size: .; DNA: TGCGCCAGCAGCTTGCGGACACCCCGAGACTATGGCTACACCTTC; CDR3: CASSLRTPRDYGYTF
D: .; V: TRBV20-1; J: TRBJ2-7; length: 15; size: .; DNA: TGCAGTGCTAGCTCTGGGAGAATGAGCTCCTACGAGCAGTACTTC; CDR3: CSASSGRMSSYEQYF
D: TRBD2; V: TRBV20-1; J: TRBJ2-5; length: 13; size: .; DNA: TGCAGTGCTGCGAGCGGGGGCGACGAGACCCAGTACTTC; CDR3: CSAASGGDETQYF
D: TRBD2; V: TRBV20-1; J: TRBJ2-1; length: 16; size: .; DNA: TGCTGTGCTAGAGATTATACTAGCGGGAGCTACAATGAGCAGTTCTTC; CDR3: CCARDYTSGSYNEQFF
D: .; V: TRBV28; J: TRBJ2-1; length: 14; size: .; DNA: TGTGCCAGCTGTTTGATCCACGGATACAATGAGCAGTTCTTC; CDR3: CASCLIHGYNEQFF
D: TRBD2; V: TRBV7-9; J: TRBJ2-1; length: 14; size: .; DNA: TGTGCCAGCAGGCGGACTAGCTACTACAATGAGCAGTTCTTC; CDR3: CASRRTSYYNEQFF
D: TRBD1; V: TRBV7-9; J: TRBJ1-4; length: 17; size: .; DNA: TGTGCCAGCAGCTTAAGCCTCAGGGGGCTTTCTAATGAAAAACTGTTTTTT; CDR3: CASSLSLRGLSNEKLFF
D: .; V: TRBV7-2; J: TRBJ1-1; length: 12; size: many; DNA: TGTGCCAGCAGCTTCGTGCCGGCCGAAGCTTTCTTT; CDR3: CASSFVPAEAFF
D: .; V: TRBV7-3; J: TRBJ2-1; length: 15; size: .; DNA: TGTGCCAGCAGCTTAACGTCACAGGGATACAATGAGCAGTTCTTC; CDR3: CASSLTSQGYNEQFF
D: .; V: TRBV20-1; J: TRBJ2-1; length: 16; size: .; DNA: TGCAGTGCCCTCCCACTCACAGCGGGGACATACAATGAGCAGTTCTTC; CDR3: CSALPLTAGTYNEQFF
D: .; V: TRBV3-1; J: TRBJ1-1; length: 12; size: few; DNA: TGTGCCAGCAGCCAGGGGCCCCGGGAAGCTTTCTTT; CDR3: CASSQGPREAFF